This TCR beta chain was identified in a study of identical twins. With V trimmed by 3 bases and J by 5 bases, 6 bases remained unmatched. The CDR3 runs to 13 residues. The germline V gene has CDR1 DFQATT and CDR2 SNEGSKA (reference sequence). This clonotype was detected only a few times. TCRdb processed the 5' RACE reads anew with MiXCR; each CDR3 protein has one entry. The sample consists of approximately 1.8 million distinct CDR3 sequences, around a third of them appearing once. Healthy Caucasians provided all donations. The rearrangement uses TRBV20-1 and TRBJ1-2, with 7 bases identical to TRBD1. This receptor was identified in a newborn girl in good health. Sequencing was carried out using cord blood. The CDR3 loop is CSARRTGSYGYTF. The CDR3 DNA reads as TGCAGTGCTAGGAGGACAGGTTCTTATGGCTACACCTTC.